The 8 T cell receptor beta chains presented below share a single source sample, sequenced in a study of blood T cell repertoires in COVID-19 (TCRdb year 2020). Library method: the immunoSEQ multiplex PCR assay. Drawn from immuneACCESS, this table holds only the in-frame rearrangements with V and J called that TCRdb kept. Clones are partly lost; checked studies trace under half to an unresolved V gene and leave the rest unexplained. The sample profile shows 400,000 to 450,000 clones; 90% of them were found once. The biggest ten clones account for 0.6% of the sample. Specimen: PBMCs or T cells enriched from blood (not recorded which). These receptors were collected from a man between 18 and 29 years old who had recovered from COVID-19.

V gene TRBV19 combines with J gene TRBJ2-7; D not certain. Trimming stripped 4 bases from V and 5 bases from J, with 12 bases between. The CDR3 has 13 amino acids. The V gene's germline CDR1 is LNHDA and CDR2 SQIVND (reference sequence). The CDR3: CASSTRIYDEQYF. The DNA of the CDR3 is TGTGCCAGTAGTACTAGAATATACGACGAGCAGTACTTC.

The CDR3 spells CASSFTLGLTNSPLHF. The CDR3 DNA reads as TGTGCCAGCAGCTTCACACTCGGACTAACCAATTCACCCCTCCACTTT. The V call is TRBV5-6, the J call TRBJ1-6; no clear D gene. Germline values: CDR1 SGHDT, CDR2 YYEEEE. V was clipped by 2 bases and J by 7 bases, with 16 bases between them. This CDR3 comprises 16 residues.

The chain joins TRBV27 to TRBJ2-2; D is perhaps TRBD2 (5 bases). V lost 3 bases, J lost 9 bases, and 14 bases lay in between. The CDR3 contains 14 residues. In germline, CDR1 is MNHEY, CDR2 SMNVEV (reference sequence). The CDR3 reads CASSFEGARWELFF. Written as DNA, the CDR3 is TGTGCCAGCAGTTTTGAGGGAGCGAGATGGGAGCTGTTTTTT.

J is TRBJ2-2 and V is TRBV24-1; 7 bases line up with TRBD1. J was trimmed by 6 bases and V by 4 bases; bases with no gene match: 4. This CDR3 comprises 14 residues. The germline CDR1 and CDR2 sequences are KGHDR and SFDVKD. CDR3: CATSDPTGAGELFF. In nucleotides, the CDR3 is TGTGCCACCAGTGACCCTACAGGGGCCGGGGAGCTGTTTTTT.

The J gene is TRBJ1-5, the V gene TRBV7-9; TRBD1 aligns across 7 bases. The CDR3 is made up of 15 amino acids. Germline trimming cut 5 bases from V and 1 base from J; bases unmatched to any gene: 5. CDR1 is SEHNR, CDR2 FQNEAQ, per germline (reference sequence). This CDR3 is CASSREGQSNQPQHF. Here the CDR3 DNA reads TGTGCCAGCAGCCGAGAGGGACAGAGCAATCAGCCCCAGCATTTT.

V is TRBV20-1 and J is TRBJ1-1; D not resolved. Trimming pared 3 bases from V and 1 base from J, leaving 12 bases between. The CDR3 covers 14 residues. Germline V gives CDR1 DFQATT, CDR2 SNEGSKA (reference sequence). The CDR3, as DNA: TGCAGTGCTAGTACCACGCGAGCGAACACTGAAGCTTTCTTT. It yields the protein CSASTTRANTEAFF.

This chain connects TRBV3-1 (or the pseudogene TRBV3-2) to TRBJ1-6, with 10 nucleotides matching TRBD1. The CDR3 spans 17 residues. With 4 bases clipped from V and 9 bases from J, the junction kept 12 bases outside the gene matches. CDR1 is LGHDT, CDR2 YNNKEL, per germline (reference sequence). For the CDR3, the DNA is TGTGCCAGCAGCCCAGTTTTGCCGGGACAGGGGTCTTCACCCCTCCACTTT. Amino acids: CASSPVLPGQGSSPLHF.

The gene calls are TRBV9 and TRBJ1-1; D not resolved. Trimming left V 0 bases short and J 5 bases short, with 14 bases between. CDR1 is SGDLS, CDR2 YYNGEE, per germline. The CDR3 extends over 15 amino acids. The CDR3 sequence is CASSVVEPGRTEAFF. DNA of the CDR3: TGTGCCAGCAGCGTAGTCGAGCCTGGGAGAACTGAAGCTTTCTTT.